This entry is about one TCR beta chain. Time point denoted: newly diagnosed GD, antithyroid drugs for less than 3 months. Generation of the TCR library employed RNA extracted from PBMCs. This specimen comes from a study of regulatory T cells in long-lasting Graves disease. Library construction for TCR beta used iRepertoire HTBI primers and Arm-PCR of CDR3 regions. TCRdb re-analysed the multiplex PCR reads in MiXCR, keeping a single row per CDR3 protein. The sample shows hundreds of thousands of distinct CDR3 sequences, roughly 15% of them seen only once. J lost 2 bases, V lost 5 bases, and 12 bases had no gene match. There are 17 residues in the CDR3. Germline CDR1 and CDR2: MNHNS and SASEGT. This sample also appeared in a second study, on T cells in Graves' hyperthyroidism and ophthalmopathy.

The specimen comprised peripheral blood mononuclear cells (PBMCs), sampled at new diagnosis, from a patient treated with antithyroid drugs. This clonotype was obtained from a woman aged 25 to 45 with Graves disease. The chain has TRBV6-1 and TRBJ1-3; 7 bases agree with TRBD1. CDR3 in DNA: TGTGCCAGCAGTCGCGAGAAAAGGGGGCGGCCTGGAAACACCATATATTTT. This encodes CASSREKRGRPGNTIYF.